This T cell receptor (beta chain) was sequenced during a study of blood T cells in healthy people across ages. Alongside a J-beta primer mix, a sample-barcoded 5' primer served in a second PCR lasting about 7 to 11 cycles. TCRdb processed the 5' RACE reads anew with MiXCR; each CDR3 protein has one entry. The sample includes 1.8 million or so distinct CDR3 sequences, around 42% seen only once; the top ten take 23%. The donors, all healthy, were Caucasians living in Russia, aged roughly 6 to 100. V was clipped by 7 bases and J by 3 bases; unmatched bases: 6. The CDR3 totals 14 residues. Study-wide results and caveats: Researchers judged that diversity estimates from one million T cells fell short of true values.

On this clonotype itself: Its antigen remains unidentified.

This clonotype was sampled from a human donor in good health. The sequencing sample was made of blood. The rearrangement uses TRBV12-3 or TRBV12-4 and TRBJ2-1; 7 nucleotides line up with TRBD2. CDR3: CASTKRGGYNEQFF. DNA for the CDR3: TGTGCCAGCACCAAGCGGGGAGGCTACAATGAGCAGTTCTTC.